This note documents a single TCR beta chain sequence. This sample stems from a study of blood T cells in healthy people across ages. The study drew donors from healthy Caucasian individuals in Russia aged roughly 6 to 100. CDR1 and CDR2 from the germline V gene are LGHNA and YSLEER. Trimming cost V 2 bases and J 1 base, with 9 bases left between them. CDR3 length: 15 residues. Primers used in a second PCR of roughly 7 to 12 cycles were a sample-barcoded 5' primer and a J-beta primer mix. Each CDR3 protein is one row after TCRdb ran MiXCR on the 5' RACE reads. Counted here are approximately 830,000 distinct CDR3 sequences, less than 80% occurring once; the ten biggest clones make up about 27%.

The J gene is TRBJ2-1, the V gene TRBV4-3; D unclear. Sequenced: blood. The TCR was taken from a young man in good health. The CDR3 loop is CASSQSLGSYNEQFF. For the CDR3, the DNA is TGCGCCAGCAGCCAAAGCCTGGGATCCTACAATGAGCAGTTCTTC.